Listed here are 17 T cell receptor beta chains from one sample, sequenced in a study of T-cell reconstitution after alpha-beta-depleted transplantation in children. TCRbeta library construction was performed incorporating unique molecular identifiers. TCRdb used MiXCR to reprocess the PCR reads, holding one entry per CDR3 protein. The sample has under 350,000 distinct CDR3 sequences, more than 9% seen once. This specimen was PBMCs from the stem cell graft donor, taken from the stem cell graft. Receptor source: a human donor who donated a stem cell graft to a child with SCID.

CDR3 residues: CASSQGVEAFF. The CDR3 DNA reads as TGTGCCAGCAGCCAAGGAGTTGAAGCTTTCTTT. The chain joins TRBV14 to TRBJ1-1; no firm D call. The germline V gene encodes CDR1 SGHDN and CDR2 FVKESK. V was cut by 1 base and J by 7 bases, with 4 bases left in between. The length of the CDR3 is 11 residues.

This clonotype was found a few times. DNA of the CDR3: TGTGCCAGCAGCTGGGGGACAGGGTTCTCCGAGCAGTACTTC. This sequence encodes CASSWGTGFSEQYF. The gene calls are TRBV7-2 and TRBJ2-7; 9 bases fit TRBD1. V shed 4 bases and J 6 bases; nucleotides not matched to a gene: 7. The CDR3 totals 14 residues. CDR1 SGHTA and CDR2 FQGNSA come from the germline V gene.

This clonotype was seen a handful of times. The chain joins TRBV5-1 to TRBJ2-3, with 10 bases fitting TRBD2. Per the germline V gene, CDR1 is SGHRS and CDR2 is YFSETQ. The V gene end was trimmed by 3 bases and the J gene end by 3 bases; junction bases not matched to a gene: 4. The CDR3 has 15 residues. In DNA form, the CDR3 reads TGCGCCAGCAGCTCCGCTAGCGGGGGAACAGATACGCAGTATTTT. Translated, it gives CASSSASGGTDTQYF.

The rearrangement joins TRBV20-1 to TRBJ2-2; 13 bases are a match to TRBD2. Germline V gene data show CDR1 as DFQATT and CDR2 as SNEGSKA (reference sequence). The CDR3 is 18 residues long. V dropped 0 bases and J dropped 4; count of bases not matched to a gene: 8. The chain's CDR3 is CSARDLLAGGSGTGELFF. CDR3 sequence (DNA): TGCAGTGCTAGAGATCTACTAGCGGGGGGGAGCGGCACCGGGGAGCTGTTTTTT.

This chain joins TRBV10-3 and TRBJ1-1; a weak D match, TRBD1 (5 bases). This CDR3 has 13 amino acids. Germline-derived CDR1 and CDR2 are ENHRY and SYGVKD. V gave up 2 bases and J gave up 11 bases, with 15 bases separating them. CDR3 sequence: CAISEAPRQGAFF. DNA of the CDR3: TGTGCCATCAGTGAGGCCCCAAGGCAGGGTGCTTTCTTT.

This chain uses TRBV20-1 with TRBJ2-5, with TRBD2 identical over 11 bases. The CDR3 contains 20 residues. V lost 6 bases and J lost 5; bases outside the gene matches: 26. The germline V gene encodes CDR1 DFQATT and CDR2 SNEGSKA (reference sequence). In nucleotides, the CDR3 is TGCAGTGCCATGACTATTTTCCCCGGGACTAGCGGCCTTTTGGGCGAGACCCAGTACTTC. Its protein product is CSAMTIFPGTSGLLGETQYF.

This clonotype showed up just a few times. The chain couples TRBV11-1 to TRBJ2-7; D is unclear. CDR3 length: 14 residues. The V end lost 3 bases, the J end lost 2 bases, and 11 bases lay between the germline ends. The germline CDR1 and CDR2 sequences are SGHAT and FQDESV (reference sequence). The CDR3 here is CASSLGKVAYEQYF. For the CDR3, the DNA is TGTGCCAGCAGCTTGGGGAAGGTGGCCTACGAGCAGTACTTC.

In its sample, this clonotype was seen many times. V and J are TRBV11-1 and TRBJ2-7, with TRBD2 as a possible D gene (5 bases). V lost 5 bases to trimming and J lost 3 bases, with 8 bases between them. CDR1 and CDR2 (germline): SGHAT, FQDESV (reference sequence). CDR3 length equals 12 residues. The CDR3, as DNA: TGTGCCAGCAGCATCACTAGCTACGAGCAGTACTTC. Translated, it gives CASSITSYEQYF.

The chain couples TRBV7-9 to TRBJ2-3; no clear D. Germline V gives CDR1 SEHNR, CDR2 FQNEAQ (reference sequence). V was clipped by 5 bases and J by 0 bases, with 15 bases between them. There are 16 residues in the CDR3. The CDR3 nucleotides read TGTGCCAGCAGCGAAGGGAATAGCTGGAGCACAGATACGCAGTATTTT. It codes for CASSEGNSWSTDTQYF. The full variable domain, rest sourced from reference TRBV7-9 and TRBJ2-3, is DTGVSQNPRHKITKRGQNVTFRCDPISEHNRLYWYRQTLGQGPEFLTYFQNEAQLEKSRLLSDRFSAERPKGSFSTLEIQRTEQGDSAMYLCASSEGNSWSTDTQYFGPGTRLTVL.

The sample holds many counts of this clonotype. V and J are TRBV7-9 and TRBJ2-3; 8 nucleotides agree with TRBD2. The CDR3 covers 16 residues. The V gene end was trimmed by 2 bases and the J gene end by 3 bases; junction bases not matched to a gene: 7. The V gene's germline CDR1 is SEHNR and CDR2 FQNEAQ (reference sequence). The CDR3 nucleotides are TGTGCCAGCAGCTTACTACGCGGGGGGACGACAGATACGCAGTATTTT. This encodes CASSLLRGGTTDTQYF.

This clonotype was seen a handful of times. This chain links TRBV20-1 with TRBJ2-1; D is undetermined. Trimming pared 7 bases from V and 8 bases from J, leaving 9 bases between. Germline assignment: CDR1 DFQATT and CDR2 SNEGSKA (reference sequence). This CDR3 region has 10 residues. The CDR3 reads CSGIVDEQFF. The CDR3 region has the DNA TGCAGTGGGATTGTGGATGAGCAGTTCTTC.

Ten or more counts support this clonotype. V is TRBV2 and J is TRBJ2-7; D might be TRBD2 (5 bases). Trimming stripped 6 bases from V and 3 bases from J, with 21 bases between. CDR3 size: 16 residues. Germline V CDR1 and CDR2: SNHLY, FYNNEI. The CDR3 sequence is CASSQPGGPKGYEQYF. The DNA for the CDR3 is TGTGCCAGCAGCCAACCTGGCGGGCCGAAAGGCTACGAGCAGTACTTC.

This clonotype was seen ten or more times. V usage is TRBV5-1 and J usage is TRBJ1-6; TRBD1 is a possible D gene (5 bases). The CDR3 extends over 18 amino acids. Germline V lookup: CDR1 SGHRS, CDR2 YFSETQ. Trimming took 1 base from V and 3 from J, leaving 17 bases between them. CDR3 in amino acids: CASSLYSSGRGYNSPLHF. CDR3 nucleotides: TGCGCCAGCAGCTTGTATTCTTCCGGGAGGGGCTATAATTCACCCCTCCACTTT. The variable domain in full, with the rest retrieved from reference TRBV5-1 and TRBJ1-6, is KAGVTQTPRYLIKTRGQQVTLSCSPISGHRSVSWYQQTPGQGLQFLFEYFSETQRNKGNFPGRFSGRQFSNSRSEMNVSTLELGDSALYLCASSLYSSGRGYNSPLHFGNGTRLTVT.

The CDR3 DNA reads TGTGCCAGCAGCTCAGGGTGGACTGAAGCTTTCTTT. Its protein is CASSSGWTEAFF. V and J are TRBV2 and TRBJ1-1, with TRBD1 as a possible D gene (5 bases). The CDR3 is 12 amino acids. Germline assignment: CDR1 SNHLY and CDR2 FYNNEI. V was pared by 6 bases and J by 5 bases, with 10 bases between.

This clonotype was seen at least ten times. The chain carries TRBV4-1 and TRBJ2-3, with D perhaps TRBD2 (5 bases). The CDR3 length is 16 residues. Germline V gene lookup returns CDR1 MGHRA and CDR2 YSYEKL. The V and J ends lost 6 bases and 3 bases respectively, with 19 bases between them. This chain's CDR3 is CASSRDTGSFTDTQYF. In nucleotides, the CDR3 is TGCGCCAGCAGTCGAGACACGGGAAGTTTTACAGATACGCAGTATTTT.

The chain links TRBV10-3 to TRBJ2-7; the D gene is possibly TRBD2 (6 bases). The CDR3 contains 12 residues. Germline V lookup: CDR1 ENHRY, CDR2 SYGVKD. The germline V and J ends were trimmed by 7 bases and 1 base, with 8 bases remaining between them. The CDR3 is CAINGGSYEQYF. As DNA, the CDR3 is TGTGCCATCAACGGGGGATCCTACGAGCAGTACTTC.

This chain connects TRBV20-1 to TRBJ1-2; no clear D. Looked up from germline, CDR1 is DFQATT and CDR2 is SNEGSKA (reference sequence). The CDR3 runs 11 residues. Trimming took off 5 bases at V and 3 bases at J, with 7 bases between the two ends. The CDR3 DNA reads as TGCAGTGCTCCCGGGGACTATGGCTACACCTTC. Translating gives CSAPGDYGYTF.